These 25 T cell receptor beta chains were all obtained from the same sample, sequenced in a study of identical twins. MiXCR, run by TCRdb on the 5' RACE reads, gives a single entry per CDR3 protein. The sample comprises about 330,000 distinct CDR3 sequences, 9% to 15% of which are singletons, and just over 7% rests with the top ten. These data also featured in a second study, about yellow fever vaccine responses in identical twins.

Sequenced input: CD8+ T cells sorted from blood. These receptors were collected from a young woman in good health.

The chain links TRBV12-3 or TRBV12-4 to TRBJ2-3, with TRBD2 matching 10 bases. V shed 2 bases, J shed 4 bases, and the junction held 6 bases outside the gene matches. CDR3 length: 16 amino acids. Written as DNA, the CDR3 is TGTGCCAGCAGTTTATTGAGCGGGAGGGTACCAGATACGCAGTATTTT. Amino acids: CASSLLSGRVPDTQYF.

This clonotype occurred a few times. The chain couples TRBV20-1 to TRBJ2-7; 10 bases match TRBD2. J lost 6 bases, V lost 1 base, and 6 bases had no gene match. The CDR3 covers 14 residues. CDR1 is DFQATT and CDR2 is SNEGSKA in the germline V gene (reference sequence). CDR3 region: CSARGLAGVSEQYV. The CDR3 DNA follows: TGCAGTGCTAGAGGCCTAGCGGGGGTAAGCGAGCAGTACGTC.

The chain uses TRBV14 and TRBJ2-7, with 12 nucleotides matching TRBD2. The V gene's germline CDR1 is SGHDN and CDR2 FVKESK. V shed 3 bases, J shed 5 bases, and the junction held 2 bases outside the gene matches. The CDR3 sequence is 14 residues long. The CDR3 spells CASSHLAGGNEQYF. The CDR3, as DNA: TGTGCCAGCAGCCATCTAGCGGGAGGGAACGAGCAGTACTTC.

The rearrangement links TRBV7-8 to TRBJ1-1; 10 bases fit TRBD1. CDR1 is SGHVS, CDR2 FQNEAQ, per germline. The J segment lost 1 base and the V segment lost 5 bases, leaving 10 bases of the junction unmatched. The CDR3 spans 17 residues. The CDR3 nucleotides are TGTGCCAGCAGCACAGCCGGGACAGGGGCGACGAACACTGAAGCTTTCTTT. This gives the protein CASSTAGTGATNTEAFF.

This clonotype was seen a few times. The chain carries TRBV5-1 and TRBJ1-1; TRBD1 matches at 7 bases. The germline CDR1 and CDR2 sequences are SGHRS and YFSETQ. The ends lost 2 bases at V and 7 bases at J; junction bases unmatched: 5. The CDR3 has 13 amino acids. DNA for the CDR3: TGCGCCAGCAGCTTACTAAGGGACAGTGAAGCTTTCTTT. Translated: CASSLLRDSEAFF.

In this sample, this clonotype turned up a few times. CDR3 region: CASSLTGGAHTDTQYF. The CDR3 nucleotides read TGCGCCAGCAGCTTGACGGGCGGGGCTCACACAGATACGCAGTATTTT. The V gene is TRBV5-1, the J gene TRBJ2-3; D is perhaps TRBD2 (6 bases). The CDR3 totals 16 residues. Trimming took 1 base from V and 2 from J, leaving 14 bases between them. Germline lookup yields CDR1 SGHRS and CDR2 YFSETQ.

The V and J genes are TRBV28 and TRBJ2-1, with TRBD2 matching over 8 bases. From germline, CDR1 is MDHEN and CDR2 SYDVKM. The CDR3 has 14 amino acids. The V gene end was trimmed by 5 bases and the J gene end by 7 bases; junction bases not matched to a gene: 7. The CDR3 DNA reads as TGTGCCAGCAGTATAGGACTAGCCCGGAATGAGCAGTTCTTC. It codes for CASSIGLARNEQFF.

V is TRBV7-6 and J is TRBJ2-3; TRBD2 agrees at 7 bases. V shed 3 bases and J 4 bases; nucleotides not matched to a gene: 13. CDR3 length equals 17 residues. Germline assignment: CDR1 SGHVS and CDR2 FNYEAQ. CDR3 region: CASSFHSGGGPADTQYF. The CDR3 DNA reads TGTGCCAGCAGCTTCCACAGTGGGGGAGGGCCGGCAGATACGCAGTATTTT.

This clonotype has at least ten counts. This chain connects TRBV5-6 to TRBJ2-5; tentatively, D is TRBD2 (6 bases). Germline values: CDR1 SGHDT, CDR2 YYEEEE. The ends were cut back, 0 bases at V and 2 bases at J, with 14 bases in the middle. The CDR3 has 16 amino acids. The CDR3 sequence is CASSLAASARQETQYF. The DNA of the CDR3 is TGTGCCAGCAGCTTGGCGGCTAGCGCACGTCAAGAGACCCAGTACTTC.

The chain carries TRBV25-1 and TRBJ2-3; TRBD2 agrees at 10 bases. Trimming cost V 4 bases and J 5 bases; bases outside gene matches: 6. The germline gives CDR1 MGHDK, CDR2 SYGVNS. This CDR3 spans 15 amino acids. The CDR3 region has the DNA TGTGCCAGCAGTGGCTGGACTAGCGGACGAGATACGCAGTATTTT. It codes for CASSGWTSGRDTQYF.

The chain has TRBV12-3 or TRBV12-4 and TRBJ2-1; 16 bases are shared with TRBD2. This CDR3 is 19 amino acids long. V gave up 7 bases and J gave up 6 bases; unmatched junction bases: 15. The DNA for the CDR3 is TGTGCCAGCAAGCTAGGGACTAGCGGGGGGGCGAGGGACCTCAATGAGCAGTTCTTC. Residues: CASKLGTSGGARDLNEQFF.

This rearrangement joins TRBV21-1 to TRBJ2-7. TRBV21-1 is termed a pseudogene. The CDR3 runs to 12 residues. The CDR3 sequence: CASIGYPREQYV. DNA for the CDR3: TGTGCCAGCATCGGGTATCCTCGCGAGCAGTACGTC.

In regard to this clonotype: Possible read error: a much larger clone is one base away. The chain couples TRBV12-3 or TRBV12-4 to TRBJ2-1; D unclear. The CDR3 totals 13 residues. The CDR3 here is CASSLRDVNEQLF. CDR3 bases: TGTGCCAGCAGTTTAAGAGATGTAAATGAGCAGTTATTC.

In its sample, this clonotype was seen a few times. The chain recombines TRBV7-6 with TRBJ2-5; 10 nucleotides agree with TRBD2. The CDR3 runs 16 residues. The V segment lost 0 bases and the J segment 1 base; nucleotides outside the gene matches: 2. Germline CDR1 is SGHVS and CDR2 is FNYEAQ. Here the CDR3 reads CASSLAAGGSQETQYF. CDR3 nucleotide sequence: TGTGCCAGCAGCTTAGCAGCGGGAGGGTCCCAAGAGACCCAGTACTTC.

The V call is TRBV27, the J call TRBJ2-3, with 11 nucleotides matching TRBD2. J lost 2 bases, V lost 7 bases, and 17 bases had no gene match. This CDR3 is 19 amino acids long. Germline-derived CDR1 and CDR2 are MNHEY and SMNVEV (reference sequence). In nucleotides, the CDR3 is TGTGCCAGCACCAAGCGCCGTAGCGGGGGGGGACCACTCACAGATACGCAGTATTTT. Translated: CASTKRRSGGGPLTDTQYF.

V and J are TRBV28 and TRBJ2-3; TRBD2 is a possible D gene (6 bases). Germline loops: CDR1 MDHEN, CDR2 SYDVKM. V was clipped by 7 bases and J by 7 bases, with 18 bases between them. This CDR3 comprises 14 residues. CDR3 region: CASNFLEGRNTQYF. The CDR3 nucleotides are TGTGCCAGCAACTTCTTGGAGGGTCGAAATACGCAGTATTTT.

The chain is built from TRBV7-9 and TRBJ1-5; D gene unclear. Germline-derived CDR1 and CDR2 are SEHNR and FQNEAQ (reference sequence). The CDR3 has 15 residues. Trimming removed 1 base at V and 9 bases at J, with 16 bases between. CDR3 residues: CASSLGPVPYVPQHF. CDR3 bases: TGTGCCAGCAGCTTAGGTCCGGTCCCTTATGTGCCCCAGCATTTT. Based on the CDR3 plus reference TRBV7-9 and TRBJ1-5, the full variable domain is DTGVSQNPRHKITKRGQNVTFRCDPISEHNRLYWYRQTLGQGPEFLTYFQNEAQLEKSRLLSDRFSAERPKGSFSTLEIQRTEQGDSAMYLCASSLGPVPYVPQHFGDGTRLSIL.

V and J are TRBV5-6 and TRBJ2-7; 10 nucleotides match TRBD1. Germline values: CDR1 SGHDT, CDR2 YYEEEE. J lost 4 bases, V lost 5 bases, and 12 bases had no gene match. The length of the CDR3 is 16 residues. The DNA of the CDR3 is TGTGCCAGCAGTTACCGGGACAGGGGCCTCTCGTACGAGCAGTACTTC. Amino acid sequence: CASSYRDRGLSYEQYF.

There are a few counts of this clonotype. V usage is TRBV6-1 and J usage is TRBJ2-7; 7 nucleotides match TRBD1. The CDR3 sequence is 17 residues long. Germline CDR1 reads MNHNS; CDR2 reads SASEGT. Trimming cost V 0 bases and J 3 bases; bases outside gene matches: 11. This CDR3 reads CASSEAGQTTLGYEQYF. CDR3 sequence (DNA): TGTGCCAGCAGTGAAGCGGGACAGACTACCCTGGGCTACGAGCAGTACTTC.

The chain employs TRBV11-2 and TRBJ2-1; 7 bases are a match to TRBD2. The germline V gene has CDR1 SGHAT and CDR2 FQNNGV. The CDR3 covers 17 residues. Unmatched junction bases numbered 17, after V lost 5 bases and J lost 7 bases. CDR3 sequence: CASSRTLAGDLRNEQFF. The CDR3 DNA reads as TGTGCCAGCAGCCGCACCCTCGCGGGGGATTTGAGGAATGAGCAGTTCTTC.

The rearrangement links TRBV4-1 to TRBJ1-5; unclear D gene. CDR1 is MGHRA, CDR2 YSYEKL, per germline. This CDR3 region has 13 residues. V shed 4 bases and J shed 4 bases, with 8 bases lying between them. For the CDR3, the DNA is TGCGCCAGCAGCCCCGACCCTAATCAGCCCCAGCATTTT. This codes for CASSPDPNQPQHF.

The V call is TRBV7-9, the J call TRBJ2-7; 12 bases line up with TRBD2. Germline CDR1 reads SEHNR; CDR2 reads FQNEAQ (reference sequence). This CDR3 has 15 residues. V was pared by 4 bases and J by 0 bases, with 1 base of the junction left unmatched. The CDR3 DNA reads as TGTGCCAGCAGCTCGACTAGCGGGGGCTCCTACGAGCAGTACTTC. Amino acid sequence: CASSSTSGGSYEQYF.

The CDR3 spells CASSLDRLTDTQYF. CDR3 sequence (DNA): TGCGCCAGCAGCTTGGACCGACTGACAGATACGCAGTATTTT. The chain couples TRBV5-1 to TRBJ2-3; D not resolved. Germline CDR1 SGHRS, CDR2 YFSETQ. The V end was cut by 0 bases, the J end by 3 bases, with 8 bases between. The CDR3 is 14 residues long. The complete variable domain, with remaining parts taken from reference TRBV5-1 and TRBJ2-3, reads KAGVTQTPRYLIKTRGQQVTLSCSPISGHRSVSWYQQTPGQGLQFLFEYFSETQRNKGNFPGRFSGRQFSNSRSEMNVSTLELGDSALYLCASSLDRLTDTQYFGPGTRLTVL.

This clonotype came up a few times. V and J are TRBV6-1 and TRBJ1-1; 8 bases are shared with TRBD1. CDR1 MNHNS and CDR2 SASEGT come from the germline V gene. The CDR3 length is 14 residues. The ends lost 7 bases at V and 1 base at J; junction bases unmatched: 5. The CDR3 spells CASTMTGANTEAFF. The CDR3 DNA reads as TGTGCCAGCACCATGACAGGGGCGAACACTGAAGCTTTCTTT.

The gene calls are TRBV4-1 and TRBJ2-1; 11 positions agree with TRBD2. CDR3 length: 20 residues. The V and J ends lost 4 bases and 0 bases, in that order; junction bases with no gene match: 14. Germline lookup yields CDR1 MGHRA and CDR2 YSYEKL. CDR3 protein: CASSPGGSSGGASSYNEQFF. The CDR3 DNA sequence: TGCGCCAGCAGCCCGGGTGGGAGTAGCGGGGGGGCAAGCTCCTACAATGAGCAGTTCTTC.